Listed here are 10 T cell receptor beta chains from one sample, sequenced in a study of T-cell memory formation after mild COVID-19. TCRdb used MiXCR to reprocess the 5' RACE reads, holding one entry per CDR3 protein. The table lists roughly 250,000 distinct CDR3 sequences, approximately 15% of them singletons. Sequenced material: PBMCs or a T cell subset sorted from them (not recorded which). The receptors originated from a man between 18 and 29 years old who had mild COVID-19 (a few samples of this study predate the infection). Cell type and time point are not known.

This clonotype was observed a few times. The rearrangement uses TRBV10-3 and TRBJ1-1; no clear D gene. The CDR3 is 11 residues long. Germline CDR1 ENHRY, CDR2 SYGVKD. Trimming removed 4 bases from V and 4 bases from J, with 4 bases in between. This CDR3 reads CAISGLTEAFF. Here the CDR3 DNA reads TGTGCCATCAGTGGCCTCACTGAAGCTTTCTTT.

The chain carries TRBV7-9 and TRBJ2-5, with a possible D match to TRBD1 (5 bases). The germline V and J ends were trimmed by 10 bases and 5 bases, with 17 bases remaining between them. Germline V gene lookup returns CDR1 SEHNR and CDR2 FQNEAQ (reference sequence). The CDR3 extends over 13 amino acids. CDR3 coding DNA: TGTGCCACTTACAGGCTCCTCACGGAGACCCAGTACTTC. Its protein is CATYRLLTETQYF.

The chain employs TRBV20-1 and TRBJ2-7; TRBD2 matches 8 bases. The CDR3 sequence is 15 residues long. The germline CDR1 and CDR2 sequences are DFQATT and SNEGSKA (reference sequence). Trimming removed 5 bases from V and 1 base from J; junction bases left unmatched: 10. For the CDR3, the DNA is TGCAGTGCTTACCCCCTGGCGGGGGGTTCCTACGAGCAGTACTTC. Translating it yields CSAYPLAGGSYEQYF.

This chain links TRBV5-1 with TRBJ1-2; TRBD1 aligns across 7 bases. Germline-derived CDR1 and CDR2 are SGHRS and YFSETQ. CDR3 length: 14 amino acids. V lost 3 bases to trimming and J lost 2 bases; unmatched junction nucleotides: 4. CDR3 sequence: CASSSQGQNYGYTF. CDR3 sequence (DNA): TGCGCCAGCAGCTCCCAGGGACAGAACTATGGCTACACCTTC.

This clonotype was observed a handful of times. The J gene is TRBJ2-1, the V gene TRBV20-1; TRBD2 agrees at 15 bases. Germline-derived CDR1 and CDR2 are DFQATT and SNEGSKA (reference sequence). The CDR3 loop spans 15 amino acids. With 5 bases clipped from V and 9 bases from J, the junction kept 8 bases outside the gene matches. The CDR3 sequence is CSAWTSGGAFGEQFF. The CDR3 DNA reads TGCAGTGCTTGGACTAGCGGGGGGGCCTTTGGTGAGCAGTTCTTC.

This rearrangement joins TRBV5-4 to TRBJ2-4; TRBD1 might be the D (6 bases). The V gene lost 4 bases and the J gene lost 6 bases, with 14 bases spanning the gap. This CDR3 is 14 amino acids long. Germline CDR1 is SGHNT and CDR2 is YYREEE (reference sequence). CDR3 amino acids: CASSGQEGGNIQYF. The DNA for the CDR3 is TGTGCCAGCAGCGGTCAAGAAGGGGGAAACATTCAGTACTTC.

This clonotype occurred a few times. The chain employs TRBV12-3 or TRBV12-4 and TRBJ1-2, with D tentatively TRBD1 (6 bases). Trimming pared 6 bases from V and 5 bases from J, leaving 13 bases between. This CDR3 has 13 amino acids. CDR3 region: CASRPGQIYGYTF. CDR3 DNA: TGTGCCAGCAGACCAGGACAGATTTATGGCTACACCTTC.

This clonotype was counted between two and nine times. This chain uses TRBV19 with TRBJ1-3, with D maybe TRBD1 (5 bases). Germline values: CDR1 LNHDA, CDR2 SQIVND (reference sequence). V was clipped by 7 bases and J by 0 bases, with 13 bases between them. This CDR3 is built from 15 residues. The CDR3 protein is CASITGRYSGNTIYF. DNA for the CDR3: TGTGCCAGTATTACGGGACGGTACTCTGGAAACACCATATATTTT.

The chain is built from TRBV4-1 and TRBJ2-3; weak D call: TRBD2 (6 bases). V was cut by 4 bases and J by 6 bases, with 14 bases left in between. CDR1 is MGHRA, CDR2 YSYEKL, per germline. The CDR3 consists of 14 residues. CDR3 amino acids: CASSRGRYEDTQYF. The CDR3 DNA reads TGCGCCAGCAGCCGGGGGAGGTATGAGGATACGCAGTATTTT.

This clonotype was seen a handful of times. The chain has TRBV4-1 and TRBJ2-2, with D unclear. This CDR3 is 16 amino acids long. Trimming left V 6 bases short and J 5 bases short, with 19 bases between. Germline V CDR1 and CDR2: MGHRA, YSYEKL. CDR3 protein: CASSPTPQASTGELFF. The CDR3 nucleotides are TGCGCCAGCAGTCCTACCCCCCAGGCTTCTACCGGGGAGCTGTTTTTT.